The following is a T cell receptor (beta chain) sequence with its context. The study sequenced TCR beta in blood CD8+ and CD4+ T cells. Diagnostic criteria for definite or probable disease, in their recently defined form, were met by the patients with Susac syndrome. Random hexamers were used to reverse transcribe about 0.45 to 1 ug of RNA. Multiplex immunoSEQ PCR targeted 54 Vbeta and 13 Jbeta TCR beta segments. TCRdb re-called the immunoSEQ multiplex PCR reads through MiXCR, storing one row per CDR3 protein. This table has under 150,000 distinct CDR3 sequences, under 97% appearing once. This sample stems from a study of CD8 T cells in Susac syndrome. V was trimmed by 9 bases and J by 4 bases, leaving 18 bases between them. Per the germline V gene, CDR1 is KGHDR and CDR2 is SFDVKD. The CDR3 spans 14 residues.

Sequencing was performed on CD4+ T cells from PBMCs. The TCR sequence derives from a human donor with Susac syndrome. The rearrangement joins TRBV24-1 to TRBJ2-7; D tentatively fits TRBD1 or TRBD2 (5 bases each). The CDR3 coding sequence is TGTGCCACCTCCTCCGGGACCCCGCCATACGAGCAGTACTTC. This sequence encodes CATSSGTPPYEQYF.